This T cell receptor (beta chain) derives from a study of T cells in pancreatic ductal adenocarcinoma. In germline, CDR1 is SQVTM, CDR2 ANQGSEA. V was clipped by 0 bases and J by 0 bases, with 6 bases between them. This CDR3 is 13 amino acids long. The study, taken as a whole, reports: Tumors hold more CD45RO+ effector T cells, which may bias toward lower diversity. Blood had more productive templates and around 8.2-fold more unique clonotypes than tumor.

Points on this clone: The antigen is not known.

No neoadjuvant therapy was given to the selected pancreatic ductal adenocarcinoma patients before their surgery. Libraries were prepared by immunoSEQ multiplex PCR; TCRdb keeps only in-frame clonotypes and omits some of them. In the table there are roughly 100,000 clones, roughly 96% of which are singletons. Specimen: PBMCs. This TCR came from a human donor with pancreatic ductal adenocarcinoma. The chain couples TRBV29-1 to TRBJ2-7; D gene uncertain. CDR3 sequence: CSVEDRTSYEQYF. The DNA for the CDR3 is TGCAGCGTTGAAGACAGAACCTCCTACGAGCAGTACTTC.